This T cell receptor (beta chain) was found in a study of T cell repertoires in cytomegalovirus infection. In the study overall: CMV epitopes that were recently identified and HLA-C-restricted were used alongside well-studied HLA-B-restricted ones. Shared public TCR beta signatures pointed to both CMV infection and a matching HLA type.

General observations from the study: Summed public TCR beta family frequency identified CMV carriers bearing the relevant HLA.

This clonotype was recorded a few times. The antigen is not known. TCRdb passed the reads through MiXCR, listing each CDR3 protein once. This sample carries around 360,000 distinct CDR3 sequences, approximately 35% of them seen once, and the ten largest clones take less than 15%. The sequenced sample was cultured PBMCs, obtained from culture after CMV antigen stimulation. This clonotype originated in a human donor in good health (CMV status not recorded). Some clones in this sample may be carry-over from other donors' samples.

CDR3 residues: CASSSRPGTRRNNEQFF. The CDR3 nucleotides read TGTGCCAGCAGCTCAAGGCCCGGGACTAGGAGAAACAATGAGCAGTTCTTC. This chain links TRBV7-9 with TRBJ2-1; 8 nucleotides agree with TRBD2. The CDR3 is made up of 17 amino acids. V gave up 4 bases and J gave up 5 bases; unmatched junction bases: 13. Germline V gene lookup returns CDR1 SEHNR and CDR2 FQNEAQ (reference sequence).